A single sample gave rise to the 7 T cell receptor beta chains below, sequenced in a study of identical twins listed by TCRdb under 2016. Libraries were built with 5' RACE. The sample was run on an Illumina HiSeq 2000. TCRdb reran the public reads through fastp at Q25 and MiXCR, keeping productive beta chains. Identical CDR3 proteins give one entry, which carries the most common genes and DNA. Counted in this sample were about 150,000 distinct CDR3 sequences; 3% to 4.5% of them appeared once. Around 8% of the sample goes to the ten largest clones. The sample taken for sequencing was memory T cells sorted from blood. The intended sense of this specimen's cell subset or site label: CD45RO+ enriched T cells. Receptors originate from a man between 18 and 29 years old in good health.

This clonotype appeared many times. The V gene is TRBV19, the J gene TRBJ2-1, with 9 bases lining up with TRBD1. The CDR3 length is 15 residues. Germline V gene data show CDR1 as LNHDA and CDR2 as SQIVND (reference sequence). V shed 10 bases, J shed 2 bases, and the junction held 9 bases outside the gene matches. CDR3 region: CATTPRTGAYNEQFF. The CDR3 nucleotides are TGTGCCACCACCCCCCGGACAGGGGCCTACAATGAGCAGTTCTTC.

This clonotype was observed many times. This chain links TRBV7-9 with TRBJ1-2; TRBD1 matches at 7 bases. Germline CDR1 SEHNR, CDR2 FQNEAQ (reference sequence). V was clipped by 5 bases and J by 4 bases; unmatched bases: 1. CDR3 length: 12 amino acids. The CDR3, as DNA: TGTGCCAGCAGCAGGGACAGCTATGGCTACACCTTC. This sequence encodes CASSRDSYGYTF.

This clonotype has at least ten counts. The J gene is TRBJ2-1, the V gene TRBV19; tentative D call: TRBD1 (6 bases). The CDR3 consists of 16 residues. Trimming left V 4 bases short and J 3 bases short, with 16 bases between. Germline lookup yields CDR1 LNHDA and CDR2 SQIVND (reference sequence). CDR3 sequence (DNA): TGTGCCAGTAGTAAAACCAGGGGAGTGCACTACAATGAGCAGTTCTTC. This translates into CASSKTRGVHYNEQFF.

This clonotype was recorded many times. The chain combines TRBV7-2 with TRBJ2-3; 8 positions agree with TRBD2. The V gene end was trimmed by 3 bases and the J gene end by 3 bases; junction bases not matched to a gene: 5. Germline V lookup: CDR1 SGHTA, CDR2 FQGNSA. The CDR3 length is 15 residues. The CDR3 nucleotides are TGTGCCAGCAGCTTGCCGAGCGGGGGAACAGATACGCAGTATTTT. Amino acids: CASSLPSGGTDTQYF.

This clonotype was counted ten times or more. CDR3 DNA: TGTGCCAGCGGAGTGTCTGGGGCCAACGTCCTGACTTTC. Encoded protein: CASGVSGANVLTF. V gene TRBV12-3 or TRBV12-4 combines with J gene TRBJ2-6; D remains ambiguous. Trimming pared 8 bases from V and 1 base from J, leaving 6 bases between. The CDR3 is 13 amino acids.

This clonotype came up many times. The chain employs TRBV15 and TRBJ2-1, with D perhaps matching TRBD2 (6 bases). Germline lookup yields CDR1 LNHNV and CDR2 YYDKDF (reference sequence). V was clipped by 0 bases and J by 6 bases, with 15 bases between them. The CDR3 has 16 residues. CDR3 sequence reads: CATSRDDGGWGNEQFF. The CDR3, as DNA: TGTGCCACCAGCAGAGACGACGGGGGTTGGGGCAATGAGCAGTTCTTC.

This clonotype was counted many times. Compared with germline, one end of the junction differs, possibly owing to a read error. Here the CDR3 DNA reads TGTGCCAGCAGCCTAGCGGGAGGTCTGGATGAGCAGTTCTTC. Protein product: CASSLAGGLDEQFF. The rearrangement joins TRBV7-2 to TRBJ2-1, with 11 nucleotides matching TRBD2. Looked up from germline, CDR1 is SGHTA and CDR2 is FQGNSA. The CDR3 consists of 14 residues.